These 9 T cell receptor beta chains share one sample of origin, sequenced in a study of blood T cell repertoires in COVID-19. Clones were read by immunoSEQ multiplex PCR, and TCRdb kept only the in-frame ones, dropping some. The repertoire consists of hundreds of thousands of clones, with 65% to 90% occurring once and the leading ten covering about 14%. Sequencing used peripheral blood. The receptors shown here come from a human donor in a cohort sampled during active COVID-19.

This clone has only one observation. The chain combines TRBV6-5 with TRBJ2-3; D might be TRBD1 (5 bases). Trimming took 8 bases from V and 5 from J, leaving 5 bases between them. The CDR3 is made up of 10 amino acids. Germline V gives CDR1 MNHEY, CDR2 SVGAGI. The CDR3 is CASGQDTQYF. CDR3 coding DNA: TGTGCCAGCGGACAAGATACGCAGTATTTT.

This clone was detected only a few times. V gene TRBV19 combines with J gene TRBJ1-3; no clear D. This CDR3 has 13 amino acids. Per germline, CDR1 LNHDA and CDR2 SQIVND (reference sequence). Trimming pared 6 bases from V and 0 bases from J, leaving 6 bases between. The CDR3 coding sequence is TGTGCCAGTAGGAGGAGCTCTGGAAACACCATATATTTT. It yields the protein CASRRSSGNTIYF.

The CDR3 reads CASSHGREQYSYEQYF. As DNA, the CDR3 is TGTGCCAGCAGCCACGGTAGGGAGCAATACTCCTACGAGCAGTACTTC. The V and J genes are TRBV14 and TRBJ2-7; D may be TRBD2 (5 bases). CDR1 SGHDN and CDR2 FVKESK come from the germline V gene. Trimming took off 3 bases at V and 0 bases at J, with 15 bases between the two ends. The CDR3 runs 16 residues. The full variable domain, in which reference TRBV14 and TRBJ2-7 provide the parts outside the CDR3, is EAGVTQFPSHSVIEKGQTVTLRCDPISGHDNLYWYRRVMGKEIKFLLHFVKESKQDESGMPNNRFLAERTGGTYSTLKVQPAELEDSGVYFCASSHGREQYSYEQYFGPGTRLTVT.

The V and J genes are TRBV3-1 (or the pseudogene TRBV3-2) and TRBJ2-1, with TRBD2 matching over 8 bases. V lost 5 bases to trimming and J lost 5 bases; unmatched junction nucleotides: 11. There are 16 residues in the CDR3. Germline V gene lookup returns CDR1 LGHDT and CDR2 YNNKEL (reference sequence). The CDR3 DNA reads TGTGCCAGCAGCGGTCAGCCAGGACTAGCTGACAATGAGCAGTTCTTC. Its protein product is CASSGQPGLADNEQFF.

V gene TRBV28 combines with J gene TRBJ1-2; no clear D gene. This CDR3 spans 15 amino acids. Per the germline V gene, CDR1 is MDHEN and CDR2 is SYDVKM. V was clipped by 1 base and J by 8 bases, with 17 bases between them. The CDR3 protein is CASSLYRRGIGGYTF. CDR3 sequence (DNA): TGTGCCAGCAGTTTATACCGACGGGGAATAGGAGGCTACACCTTC.

The DNA for the CDR3 is TGTGCCAGCAGTGAGGAGGGATTTTTTGAAAAACTGTTTTTT. Protein: CASSEEGFFEKLFF. The rearrangement joins TRBV25-1 to TRBJ1-4; D not resolved. The CDR3 extends over 14 amino acids. V shed 3 bases and J shed 7 bases, with 12 bases lying between them. Germline V CDR1 and CDR2: MGHDK, SYGVNS.

The rearrangement links TRBV28 to TRBJ2-1; D is perhaps TRBD2 (7 bases). This CDR3 has 16 residues. Germline-derived CDR1 and CDR2 are MDHEN and SYDVKM. The germline V and J ends were trimmed by 6 bases and 4 bases, with 19 bases remaining between them. The CDR3 region is CASSDPAGARYNEQFF. CDR3 DNA sequence: TGTGCCAGCAGCGATCCCGCGGGGGCGCGATACAATGAGCAGTTCTTC.

The chain employs TRBV28 and TRBJ1-1; D perhaps matches TRBD1 (5 bases). There are 11 residues in the CDR3. CDR1 MDHEN and CDR2 SYDVKM come from the germline V gene. V was trimmed by 10 bases and J by 7 bases, leaving 13 bases between them. The CDR3 protein is CAIQRGLEAFF. CDR3 nucleotide sequence: TGTGCCATTCAAAGGGGACTTGAAGCTTTCTTT. Supplemented by reference TRBV28 and TRBJ1-1, the full variable domain reads DVKVTQSSRYLVKRTGEKVFLECVQDMDHENMFWYRQDPGLGLRLIYFSYDVKMKEKGDIPEGYSVSREKKERFSLILESASTNQTSMYLCAIQRGLEAFFGQGTRLTVV.

This CDR3 reads CASSQDRLANTGELFF. DNA for the CDR3: TGTGCCAGCAGCCAAGATCGACTAGCGAACACCGGGGAGCTGTTTTTT. The rearrangement uses TRBV4-2 and TRBJ2-2, with D perhaps TRBD2 (6 bases). The germline V and J ends were trimmed by 0 bases and 0 bases, with 8 bases remaining between them. The CDR3 covers 16 residues. The germline CDR1 and CDR2 sequences are LGHNA and YNFKEQ.